This passage covers 9 T cell receptor beta chains from one sample sequenced in a study of blood T cell repertoires in COVID-19. Profiled with immunoSEQ multiplex PCR; TCRdb holds only in-frame clones, not every one. The top ten hold approximately 2.4% of the sample, which has about 210,000 clones, around 85% seen once. The material sequenced was peripheral blood. These receptors came from a woman aged 70 to 79 with COVID-19, enrolled during active disease.

The chain couples TRBV6-2 or TRBV6-3 to TRBJ1-1, with no clear D. Germline V gives CDR1 MNHEY, CDR2 SVGEGT. CDR3 length: 12 amino acids. The V and J ends lost 3 bases and 7 bases respectively, with 9 bases between them. CDR3 in amino acids: CASSYDSGEAFF. CDR3 in DNA: TGTGCCAGCAGTTATGATTCGGGTGAAGCTTTCTTT.

The chain links TRBV11-2 to TRBJ1-6, with D perhaps TRBD1 (5 bases). Germline lookup yields CDR1 SGHAT and CDR2 FQNNGV. The CDR3 is made up of 14 amino acids. Trimming stripped 1 base from V and 8 bases from J, with 9 bases between. The CDR3 protein is CASSLGQPDSPLHF. The CDR3 nucleotides are TGTGCCAGCAGCTTAGGACAGCCCGATTCACCCCTCCACTTT.

The V gene is TRBV5-4, the J gene TRBJ2-2; the match to TRBD1 covers 8 bases. The CDR3 sequence is 15 residues long. V shed 5 bases, J shed 6 bases, and the junction held 9 bases outside the gene matches. The germline V gene encodes CDR1 SGHNT and CDR2 YYREEE (reference sequence). The CDR3 DNA sequence: TGTGCCAGCAGTTTCGGACAGGGCCGGCCCGGGGAGCTGTTTTTT. It encodes CASSFGQGRPGELFF.

CDR3 nucleotide sequence: TGTGCCTGGGCCAGATACAATGAGCAGTTCTTC. Translation gives CAWARYNEQFF. This chain links TRBV30 with TRBJ2-1, with no clear D. Germline CDR1 and CDR2: GTSNPN and SVGIG (reference sequence). The germline V and J ends were trimmed by 5 bases and 4 bases, with 6 bases remaining between them. CDR3 size: 11 residues.

This clone was counted a single time. The chain recombines TRBV24-1 with TRBJ2-1, with 7 bases aligning to TRBD1. V gave up 3 bases and J gave up 4 bases; unmatched junction bases: 8. Germline values: CDR1 KGHDR, CDR2 SFDVKD. CDR3 length: 16 amino acids. CDR3 in DNA: TGTGCCACCAGTGATGAACGGGACAGTTTGTACAATGAGCAGTTCTTC. Translated: CATSDERDSLYNEQFF.

The J gene is TRBJ2-1, the V gene TRBV7-3; D is possibly TRBD2 (6 bases). The CDR3 runs to 15 residues. The V end lost 5 bases, the J end lost 4 bases, and 15 bases lay between the germline ends. The germline CDR1 and CDR2 sequences are SGHTA and FQGTGA. Here the CDR3 DNA reads TGTGCCAGCAGCCGCAATATTGGGGGGTACAATGAGCAGTTCTTC. Residues: CASSRNIGGYNEQFF.

V usage is TRBV6-2 or TRBV6-3 and J usage is TRBJ1-5; 7 bases are shared with TRBD1. CDR3 length: 17 residues. The V gene end was trimmed by 6 bases and the J gene end by 0 bases; junction bases not matched to a gene: 11. CDR1 is MNHEY, CDR2 SVGEGT, per germline. For the CDR3, the DNA is TGTGCCAGCAGCCCGCGGGACAGTCCCTATAGCAATCAGCCCCAGCATTTT. It codes for CASSPRDSPYSNQPQHF.

V gene TRBV11-3 combines with J gene TRBJ1-1; TRBD1 might be the D (6 bases). CDR3 length: 13 amino acids. Germline values: CDR1 SGHNT, CDR2 YENEEA. V gave up 4 bases and J gave up 3 bases, with 9 bases separating them. The CDR3 sequence: CASSSRGDTEAFF. The CDR3 DNA follows: TGTGCCAGCAGCTCCAGGGGTGACACTGAAGCTTTCTTT.

This clone was recorded only once. This chain connects TRBV7-3 to TRBJ2-1, with 9 bases aligning to TRBD2. The J segment lost 8 bases and the V segment lost 5 bases, leaving 10 bases of the junction unmatched. The CDR3 totals 15 residues. Germline V lookup: CDR1 SGHTA, CDR2 FQGTGA. In DNA, the CDR3 is TGTGCCAGCAGCCCCGGGACTAGCTCGGAGTATGAGCAGTTCTTC. It is translated as CASSPGTSSEYEQFF.